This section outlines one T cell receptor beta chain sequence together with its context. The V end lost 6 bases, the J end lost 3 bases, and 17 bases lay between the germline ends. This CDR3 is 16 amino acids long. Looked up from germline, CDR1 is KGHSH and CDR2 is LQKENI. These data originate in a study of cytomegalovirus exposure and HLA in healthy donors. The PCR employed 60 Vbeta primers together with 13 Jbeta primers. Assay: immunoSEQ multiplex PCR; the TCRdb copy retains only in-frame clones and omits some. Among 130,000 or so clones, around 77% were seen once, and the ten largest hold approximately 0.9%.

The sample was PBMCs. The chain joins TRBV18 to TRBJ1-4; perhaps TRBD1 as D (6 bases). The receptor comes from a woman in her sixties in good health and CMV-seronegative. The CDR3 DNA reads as TGTGCCAGCTCCCCGTGGGGGGGGCAGGCTAATGAAAAACTGTTTTTT. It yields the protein CASSPWGGQANEKLFF.